This T cell receptor (beta chain) was captured by sequencing in a study of blood T cells in healthy people across ages. Study-level results: Among long-lived donors, naive CD4+ cells were more numerous and diversity higher than in aged donors.

From germline, CDR1 is LNHNV and CDR2 YYDKDF (reference sequence). V lost 0 bases to trimming and J lost 7 bases, with 12 bases between them. The CDR3 has 15 amino acids. PBMCs, at least 6.5 million per sample, were isolated. Total RNA was extracted at no less than 6 micrograms per sample. Note on this clonotype: Antigen: not known.

It was with a sample-barcoded 5' primer and a J-beta primer mix that a second PCR of roughly 7 to 12 cycles was run. TCRdb recomputed calls from the 5' RACE reads with MiXCR, one row per CDR3 protein. The table lists about 900,000 distinct CDR3 sequences, 48% of them singletons. The V and J genes are TRBV15 and TRBJ2-2, with a weak D call TRBD2 (6 bases). The source of this sequence is a man between 25 and 39 years old in good health. Material: blood. The CDR3 DNA follows: TGTGCCACCAGCAGAGATCTCGGGAGTGGCGGGGAGCTGTTTTTT. Its translation: CATSRDLGSGGELFF.